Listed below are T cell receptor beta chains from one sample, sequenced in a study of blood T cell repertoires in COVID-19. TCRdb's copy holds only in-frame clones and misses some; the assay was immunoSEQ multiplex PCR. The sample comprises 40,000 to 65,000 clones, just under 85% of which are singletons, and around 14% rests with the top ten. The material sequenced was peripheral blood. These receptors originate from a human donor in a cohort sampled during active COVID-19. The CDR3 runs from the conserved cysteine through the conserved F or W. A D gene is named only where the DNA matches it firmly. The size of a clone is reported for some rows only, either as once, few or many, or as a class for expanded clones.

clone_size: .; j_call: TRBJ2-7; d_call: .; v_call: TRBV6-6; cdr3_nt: TGTGCCAGCAGACAGCCCAGGGGCCATTCCTACGAGCAGTACTTC; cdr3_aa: CASRQPRGHSYEQYF
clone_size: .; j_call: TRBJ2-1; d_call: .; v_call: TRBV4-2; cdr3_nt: TGTGCCAGCAGCCAACCCCTTTACAATGAGCAGTTCTTC; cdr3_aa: CASSQPLYNEQFF
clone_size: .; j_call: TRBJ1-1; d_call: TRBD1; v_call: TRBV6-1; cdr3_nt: TGTGCCAGCACTGACAAAGGACAGGCCCTATCTTTCGAAGCTTTCTTT; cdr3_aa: CASTDKGQALSFEAFF
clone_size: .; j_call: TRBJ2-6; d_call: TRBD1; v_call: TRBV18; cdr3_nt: TGTGCCAGCTCACCAGGACAGGGGGCTTCCTCTGGGGCCAACGTCCTGACTTTC; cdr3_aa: CASSPGQGASSGANVLTF
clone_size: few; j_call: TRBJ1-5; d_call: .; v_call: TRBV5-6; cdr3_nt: TGTGCCAGCAGCTTGGGGAGGGGCAATCAGCCCCAGCATTTT; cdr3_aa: CASSLGRGNQPQHF
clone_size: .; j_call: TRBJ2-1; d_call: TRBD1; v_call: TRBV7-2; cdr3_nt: TGTGCCAGCAGCTCGACACCGGGACAGTCCTACAATGAGCAGTTCTTC; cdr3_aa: CASSSTPGQSYNEQFF
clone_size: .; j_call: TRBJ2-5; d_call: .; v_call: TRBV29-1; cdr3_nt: TGCAGCGCCGGACTCCCGGAGACCCAGTACTTC; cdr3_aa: CSAGLPETQYF
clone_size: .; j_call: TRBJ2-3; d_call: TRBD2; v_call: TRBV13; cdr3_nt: TGTGCCAGCAGCACCCGGATAGCGGGGGGCACAGATACGCAGTATTTT; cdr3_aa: CASSTRIAGGTDTQYF
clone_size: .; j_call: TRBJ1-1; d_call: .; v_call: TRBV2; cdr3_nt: TGTGCCAGCAGTGGCGGCAGGGGACGGGTTGAAGCTTTCTTT; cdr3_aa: CASSGGRGRVEAFF
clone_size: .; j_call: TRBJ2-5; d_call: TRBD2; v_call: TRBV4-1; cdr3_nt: TGCGCCAGCAGCCAAGATCTAGCGGGATTACAAGAGACCCAGTACTTC; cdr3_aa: CASSQDLAGLQETQYF
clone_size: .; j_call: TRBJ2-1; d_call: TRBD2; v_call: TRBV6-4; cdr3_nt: TGTGCCAGCAGGTACCAGGGACTAGCGGGAGGTCGCTCCTACAATGAGCAGTTCTTC; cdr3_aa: CASRYQGLAGGRSYNEQFF
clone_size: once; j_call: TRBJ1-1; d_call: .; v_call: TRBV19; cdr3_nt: TGTGCCAGTAGTATACAGGGTAACACTGAAGCTTTCTTT; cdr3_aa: CASSIQGNTEAFF
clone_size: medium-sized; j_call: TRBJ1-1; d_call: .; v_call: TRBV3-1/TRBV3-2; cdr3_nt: TGTGCCAGCAGCCAAGATCTTTGGCAGGGGACTGAAGCTTTCTTT; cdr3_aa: CASSQDLWQGTEAFF
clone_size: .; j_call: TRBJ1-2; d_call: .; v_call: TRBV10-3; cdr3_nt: TGTGCCCTCAGGGCTGACCTCAGGGACTCCGGCTACACCTTC; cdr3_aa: CALRADLRDSGYTF
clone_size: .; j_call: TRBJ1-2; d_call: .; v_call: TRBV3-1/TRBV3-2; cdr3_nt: TGTGCCAGCAGCCAACCAGTTACCGGAGCCTTCCGCTACACCTTC; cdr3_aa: CASSQPVTGAFRYTF
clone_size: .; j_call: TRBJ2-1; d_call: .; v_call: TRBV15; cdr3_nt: TGTGCCACCAGCAGCAGACGGGACAATGAGCAGTTCTTC; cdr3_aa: CATSSRRDNEQFF
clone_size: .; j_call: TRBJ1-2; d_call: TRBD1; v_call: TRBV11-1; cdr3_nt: TGTGCCAGCAGCTTAAAGGACAGGGGATATGGCTACACCTTC; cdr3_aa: CASSLKDRGYGYTF